These 14 T cell receptor beta chains came from one sample sequenced in a study of T-cell reconstitution after alpha-beta-depleted transplantation in children listed by TCRdb under 2016. The library was made by PCR. This sample was sequenced with an Illumina HiSeq 2500. TCR library preparation used molecular barcoding, with unique molecular identifiers applied to normalize quantification of the TCRbeta repertoire. TCRdb cleaned the public reads at Q25 with fastp, built clones with MiXCR and kept in-frame beta chains. Here each entry gathers all rows of one CDR3 protein and keeps the most common genes and DNA. Recorded for this sample are about 540,000 distinct CDR3 sequences; approximately 20% of them occurred a single time. The ten most abundant clones make up 2.5% to 4% of the sample. The specimen was PBMCs from the stem cell graft donor, collected from the stem cell graft. The receptors shown here come from a human donor who donated a stem cell graft to a child with acute lymphoblastic leukemia.

This clonotype came up a few times. The chain employs TRBV9 and TRBJ2-1; 10 bases fit TRBD2. Germline loops: CDR1 SGDLS, CDR2 YYNGEE. This CDR3 has 15 amino acids. V dropped 4 bases and J dropped 8; count of bases not matched to a gene: 9. In nucleotides, the CDR3 is TGTGCCAGCAGCTCCTACGGACTAGCGGCCGATGAGCAGTTCTTC. Its translation is CASSSYGLAADEQFF.

This clonotype was counted between two and nine times. The genes are TRBV12-3 or TRBV12-4 and TRBJ2-2; 10 bases are a match to TRBD2. The CDR3 length is 15 residues. V trimming: 8 bases; J trimming: 3 bases; junction bases outside the gene matches: 6. Here the CDR3 reads CASVGTSDYTGELFF. CDR3 bases: TGTGCCAGCGTGGGGACTAGCGACTACACCGGGGAGCTGTTTTTT.

In this sample, this clonotype turned up a few times. This chain joins TRBV5-1 and TRBJ2-3; TRBD2 matches 11 bases. This CDR3 has 17 residues. Losses at the gene ends were 4 bases for V and 2 bases for J; bases not matched to a gene: 9. Germline lookup yields CDR1 SGHRS and CDR2 YFSETQ. In DNA form, the CDR3 reads TGCGCCAGCAGCCTAGGGACTAGCGGTCCTACCACAGATACGCAGTATTTT. It encodes CASSLGTSGPTTDTQYF.

The chain uses TRBV29-1 and TRBJ1-2; 7 positions agree with TRBD1. This CDR3 is built from 13 residues. The V segment lost 4 bases and the J segment 6 bases; nucleotides outside the gene matches: 8. CDR1 is SQVTM and CDR2 is ANQGSEA in the germline V gene. CDR3 coding DNA: TGCAGCGTTGCGCCGACAGGGAGTCATGGCTACACCTTC. Its protein product is CSVAPTGSHGYTF.

This clonotype was recorded a few times. The rearrangement links TRBV5-1 to TRBJ2-2, with D tentatively TRBD1 or TRBD2 (6 bases each). From germline, CDR1 is SGHRS and CDR2 YFSETQ. The CDR3 runs to 15 residues. Trimming removed 0 bases from V and 3 bases from J, with 9 bases in between. Here the CDR3 reads CASSLEGGYTGELFF. CDR3 coding DNA: TGCGCCAGCAGCTTGGAAGGGGGGTACACCGGGGAGCTGTTTTTT.

In its sample, this clonotype was seen a few times. The chain recombines TRBV29-1 with TRBJ2-7, with D maybe TRBD2 (6 bases). CDR1 and CDR2 (germline): SQVTM, ANQGSEA. This CDR3 is 14 amino acids long. V dropped 6 bases and J dropped 3 bases, with 18 bases sitting between them. This chain's CDR3 is CSVREETPNYEQYF. The CDR3 DNA reads as TGCAGCGTGAGGGAGGAGACCCCCAACTACGAGCAGTACTTC.

The chain recombines TRBV7-2 with TRBJ1-4; perhaps TRBD1 as D (6 bases). Germline-derived CDR1 and CDR2 are SGHTA and FQGNSA. The CDR3 totals 14 residues. Trimming removed 1 base at V and 8 bases at J, with 11 bases between. CDR3 in amino acids: CASSLDQGLEKLFF. The CDR3 DNA sequence: TGTGCCAGCAGCTTAGATCAGGGGCTGGAAAAACTGTTTTTT.

This clonotype was found a few times. The genes are TRBV5-6 and TRBJ2-5; D is perhaps TRBD1 or TRBD2 (6 bases each). Germline V CDR1 and CDR2: SGHDT, YYEEEE. The CDR3 is 15 amino acids. V was cut by 2 bases and J by 4 bases, with 15 bases left in between. The CDR3 nucleotides read TGTGCCAGCAGCTTTATCCCGGGGGCGGGAGAGACCCAGTACTTC. It codes for CASSFIPGAGETQYF.

This clonotype occurred many times. The chain is built from TRBV29-1 and TRBJ2-7; 7 nucleotides align to TRBD2. CDR1 is SQVTM and CDR2 is ANQGSEA in the germline V gene. The CDR3 has 11 amino acids. V lost 6 bases, J lost 3 bases, and 2 bases stayed unmatched. Here the CDR3 DNA reads TGCAGCGTGACGGGGGGCTACGAGCAGTACTTC. Amino acids: CSVTGGYEQYF.

The genes are TRBV7-8 and TRBJ2-1; D unresolved. The V gene lost 5 bases and the J gene lost 2 bases, with 16 bases spanning the gap. The CDR3 covers 16 residues. Per the germline V gene, CDR1 is SGHVS and CDR2 is FQNEAQ. The CDR3 nucleotides are TGTGCCAGCAGCGTCTTCCGGGTCGGCCCCTACAATGAGCAGTTCTTC. Translating it yields CASSVFRVGPYNEQFF. Filled out from reference TRBV7-8 and TRBJ2-1, the complete variable domain reads GAGVSQSPRYKVAKRGQDVALRCDPISGHVSLFWYQQALGQGPEFLTYFQNEAQLDKSGLPSDRFFAERPEGSVSTLKIQRTQQEDSAVYLCASSVFRVGPYNEQFFGPGTRLTVL.

In this sample, this clonotype turned up a few times. The chain has TRBV20-1 and TRBJ1-5; D is perhaps TRBD1 (5 bases). Trimming pared 2 bases from V and 0 bases from J, leaving 11 bases between. The CDR3 loop spans 15 amino acids. The germline CDR1 and CDR2 sequences are DFQATT and SNEGSKA (reference sequence). For the CDR3, the DNA is TGCAGTGCTAGATCCGAGACAGATAGCAATCAGCCCCAGCATTTT. It encodes CSARSETDSNQPQHF.

The chain uses TRBV6-5 and TRBJ2-7; TRBD1 or TRBD2 may be the D gene (5 bases each). This CDR3 has 14 residues. The germline gives CDR1 MNHEY, CDR2 SVGAGI. The ends were cut back, 2 bases at V and 2 bases at J, with 10 bases in the middle. The CDR3 DNA follows: TGTGCCAGCAGTTACGGGGACGGTGCCTACGAGCAGTACTTC. This encodes CASSYGDGAYEQYF.

The J gene is TRBJ2-6, the V gene TRBV14; D gene uncertain. Trimming took 0 bases from V and 0 from J, leaving 9 bases between them. Germline CDR1 and CDR2: SGHDN and FVKESK. The CDR3 spans 17 residues. CDR3 sequence reads: CASSQDPVISGANVLTF. CDR3 nucleotide sequence: TGTGCCAGCAGCCAAGATCCGGTTATCTCTGGGGCCAACGTCCTGACTTTC.

This clonotype has only a few counts. V gene TRBV25-1 combines with J gene TRBJ2-1, with 8 positions matching TRBD1. Germline V lookup: CDR1 MGHDK, CDR2 SYGVNS. V gave up 6 bases and J gave up 2 bases; unmatched junction bases: 9. The CDR3 contains 16 residues. The DNA of the CDR3 is TGTGCCAGCAGCTTTGCGCAGGGGGCTGCCTACAATGAGCAGTTCTTC. Protein product: CASSFAQGAAYNEQFF.